The source of this T cell receptor beta chain is a study of T cells after yellow fever vaccination. Overall study context: SMART-Seq v4 Ultra Low Input handled preparation of low-cell-number fractions.

In this sample, this clonotype turned up many times. TCRdb recomputed calls from the 5' RACE reads with MiXCR, one row per CDR3 protein. This sample has 120,000 to 150,000 distinct CDR3 sequences; 7.7% occur once, and the top ten carry roughly 0.76%. The source is a young man who received the YFV17D yellow fever vaccine. The material sequenced was CD4+ T cells sorted from PBMCs, taken 5 days after the yellow fever booster vaccination.

CDR3 sequence reads: CASSLGSGGGNTIYF. CDR3 DNA sequence: TGCGCCAGCAGCTTGGGCAGCGGAGGTGGAAACACCATATATTTT. The chain recombines TRBV5-1 with TRBJ1-3; D unresolved. The V end lost 0 bases, the J end lost 3 bases, and 10 bases lay between the germline ends. The CDR3 is 15 residues long. Germline assignment: CDR1 SGHRS and CDR2 YFSETQ.